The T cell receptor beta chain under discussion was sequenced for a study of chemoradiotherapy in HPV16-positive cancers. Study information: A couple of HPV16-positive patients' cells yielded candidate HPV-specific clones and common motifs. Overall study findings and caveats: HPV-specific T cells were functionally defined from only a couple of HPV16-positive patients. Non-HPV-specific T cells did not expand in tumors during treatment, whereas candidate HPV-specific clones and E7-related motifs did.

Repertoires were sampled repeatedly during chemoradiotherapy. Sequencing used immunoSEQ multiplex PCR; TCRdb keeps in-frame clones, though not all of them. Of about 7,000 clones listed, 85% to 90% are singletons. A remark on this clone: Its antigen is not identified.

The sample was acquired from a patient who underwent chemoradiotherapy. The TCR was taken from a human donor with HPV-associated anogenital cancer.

CDR3: CASRPGNSPLHF. The DNA of the CDR3 is TGTGCCAGCAGACCAGGGAATTCACCCCTCCACTTT. V gene TRBV7-9 combines with J gene TRBJ1-6, with a possible D match to TRBD1 (5 bases). V lost 6 bases and J lost 7, with 7 bases in between. Germline V gene sequence: CDR1 SEHNR, CDR2 FQNEAQ (reference sequence). The CDR3 sequence is 12 residues long.